The clone carrying this TCR beta chain was seen more than once but under ten times. Its antigen is unidentified. These data belong to a study of T cell repertoires in cytomegalovirus infection. TCRdb reanalysed the reads using MiXCR and keeps one entry per CDR3 protein. Found here are a few hundred thousand distinct CDR3 sequences, 25% to 35% of them singletons; the top ten hold roughly a sixth. This specimen was cultured PBMCs, taken from culture after CMV antigen stimulation. The clonotype was recovered from a human donor in good health (CMV status not recorded). Some clones in this sample may be carry-over from other donors' samples.

The CDR3 protein is CSARGLASVSSYNEQFF. The CDR3 nucleotides read TGCAGTGCTAGAGGCCTAGCTAGCGTAAGCTCCTACAATGAGCAGTTCTTC. V is TRBV20-1 and J is TRBJ2-1, with TRBD2 as a possible D gene (6 bases). Germline CDR1 DFQATT, CDR2 SNEGSKA (reference sequence). V lost 1 base, J lost 0 bases, and 16 bases lay in between. There are 17 residues in the CDR3.